These 9 T cell receptor beta chains came from one sample sequenced in a study of T cells in Graves' hyperthyroidism and ophthalmopathy. Using RNA transcripts as the source, TCR beta CDR3 regions were amplified. The HTBI primer set drove a first-round RT-PCR of the TCR CDR3. MiXCR, applied by TCRdb to the multiplex PCR reads, yields one record per CDR3 protein. The sample holds roughly 710,000 distinct CDR3 sequences, 30% to 40% seen once. Material: blood. These receptors were collected from a woman aged 35 to 49 with Graves' hyperthyroidism.

This clonotype was observed a few times. J is TRBJ1-1 and V is TRBV6-5; 8 bases are a match to TRBD1. The V segment lost 2 bases and the J segment 0 bases; nucleotides outside the gene matches: 2. The length of the CDR3 is 15 residues. Germline CDR1 is MNHEY and CDR2 is SVGAGI. CDR3 protein: CASSYQGALNTEAFF. The CDR3, as DNA: TGTGCCAGCAGTTACCAGGGGGCCCTGAACACTGAAGCTTTCTTT.

The chain joins TRBV7-3 to TRBJ2-3; D unclear. The CDR3 spans 14 residues. In germline, CDR1 is SGHTA, CDR2 FQGTGA. The V gene lost 5 bases and the J gene lost 2 bases, with 11 bases spanning the gap. CDR3 DNA: TGTGCCAGCAGCCTCCCGGCCGACACAGATACGCAGTATTTT. It yields the protein CASSLPADTDTQYF.

This clonotype was observed a handful of times. The chain couples TRBV7-9 to TRBJ2-2; 11 bases map to TRBD1. The CDR3 spans 15 residues. V lost 5 bases and J lost 7; bases outside the gene matches: 6. Germline V gene sequence: CDR1 SEHNR, CDR2 FQNEAQ (reference sequence). CDR3 region: CASSHRDRGDGELFF. In DNA form, the CDR3 reads TGTGCCAGCAGCCACCGGGACAGGGGGGACGGGGAGCTGTTTTTT.

In this sample, this clonotype turned up many times. The CDR3 region is CASSLDRGLREQYF. The CDR3 bases are TGTGCCAGCAGCTTAGACAGGGGCTTGCGCGAGCAGTACTTC. The chain uses TRBV11-2 and TRBJ2-7; D may be TRBD1 (6 bases). Germline V gene lookup returns CDR1 SGHAT and CDR2 FQNNGV. The CDR3 totals 14 residues. V lost 0 bases and J lost 6, with 12 bases in between.

This clonotype has ten or more counts. V gene TRBV12-3 or TRBV12-4 combines with J gene TRBJ1-1; D uncertain. This CDR3 spans 13 amino acids. The V end lost 6 bases, the J end lost 0 bases, and 8 bases lay between the germline ends. The CDR3 DNA follows: TGTGCCAGCAGCTACGACATGAACACTGAAGCTTTCTTT. Amino acid sequence: CASSYDMNTEAFF.

The rearrangement uses TRBV12-3 or TRBV12-4 and TRBJ1-3; unclear D gene. The CDR3 runs to 16 residues. V shed 3 bases and J shed 0 bases, with 12 bases lying between them. The CDR3 bases are TGTGCCAGCAGTTTGCTAAGGAACCTCTCTGGAAACACCATATATTTT. Translated: CASSLLRNLSGNTIYF.

This chain connects TRBV5-8 to TRBJ2-5, with TRBD1 as a possible D gene (5 bases). This CDR3 has 14 residues. Per the germline V gene, CDR1 is SGHTS and CDR2 is YDEGEE. V lost 3 bases to trimming and J lost 5 bases, with 14 bases between them. For the CDR3, the DNA is TGTGCCAGCAGCTCCCAAACAGGATGGGAGACCCAGTACTTC. Amino acids: CASSSQTGWETQYF.

In its sample, this clonotype was seen a few times. The chain combines TRBV9 with TRBJ2-5; TRBD2 matches 11 bases. The CDR3 consists of 15 residues. Losses at the gene ends were 4 bases for V and 5 bases for J; bases not matched to a gene: 7. CDR1 and CDR2 from the germline V gene are SGDLS and YYNGEE. The CDR3 loop reads CASSPKTSGVETQYF. CDR3 DNA sequence: TGTGCCAGCAGCCCAAAGACTAGCGGGGTGGAGACCCAGTACTTC.

The chain uses TRBV12-3 or TRBV12-4 and TRBJ2-7, with D tentatively TRBD1 or TRBD2 (5 bases each). Trimming left V 3 bases short and J 5 bases short, with 11 bases between. The CDR3 consists of 13 residues. CDR3: CASSFTGAHEQYF. The CDR3, as DNA: TGTGCCAGCAGTTTTACCGGGGCTCACGAGCAGTACTTC.